Each of the 21 T cell receptor beta chains below was sequenced from the same sample in a study of patients and donors after allogeneic stem cell transplantation. Each CDR3 protein gets one entry after TCRdb re-called the RT-PCR reads with MiXCR. Of roughly 960,000 distinct CDR3 sequences in the sample, about 20% were seen once. The specimen was blood, either unsorted or a sorted T cell fraction (not recorded which). These receptors all come from a human donor who was either an allogeneic HSCT recipient or a stem cell or donor lymphocyte infusion donor (not recorded which). It is not recorded whose cells these are; they may come from a transplant donor.

This chain joins TRBV5-8 and TRBJ2-2; D ambiguous. The CDR3 runs to 14 residues. With 4 bases removed from V and 4 bases from J, the gap between germline ends came to 11 bases. Germline lookup yields CDR1 SGHTS and CDR2 YDEGEE. In nucleotides, the CDR3 is TGTGCCAGCAGCCTCTATTATGGCACCGGGGAGCTGTTTTTT. Amino acid sequence: CASSLYYGTGELFF.

This clonotype occurred many times. This chain connects TRBV20-1 to TRBJ1-4, with D possibly TRBD1 on 5 matching bases. The CDR3 spans 12 residues. Germline loops: CDR1 DFQATT, CDR2 SNEGSKA (reference sequence). V was shortened by 6 bases and J by 2 bases, with 7 bases between the two germline ends. The CDR3 reads CSAEGTNEKLFF. The CDR3 DNA is TGCAGTGCCGAGGGGACTAATGAAAAACTGTTTTTT.

Only a few counts were recorded for this clonotype. CDR3 DNA: TGCAGTGCCGGGGATCTAGCGGGGGCCCTAAGAACAGATACGCAGTATTTT. This encodes CSAGDLAGALRTDTQYF. The chain couples TRBV20-1 to TRBJ2-3; 10 bases fit TRBD2. The CDR3 is made up of 17 amino acids. Germline trimming cut 6 bases from V and 3 bases from J; bases unmatched to any gene: 15. Looked up from germline, CDR1 is DFQATT and CDR2 is SNEGSKA (reference sequence).

DNA of the CDR3: TGTGCCAGCAGCTATAGGGTCTCTGAAGCTTTCTTT. Its translation is CASSYRVSEAFF. The rearrangement joins TRBV5-6 to TRBJ1-1; no clear D. The germline CDR1 and CDR2 sequences are SGHDT and YYEEEE. The ends were cut back, 3 bases at V and 6 bases at J, with 9 bases in the middle. The CDR3 runs to 12 residues.

This clonotype was seen a handful of times. The chain has TRBV4-3 and TRBJ1-6, with D unresolved. The CDR3 totals 17 residues. The V and J ends lost 0 bases and 0 bases respectively, with 9 bases between them. Germline V gene data show CDR1 as LGHNA and CDR2 as YSLEER. CDR3 amino acids: CASSQEDVSSYNSPLHF. CDR3 nucleotides: TGCGCCAGCAGCCAAGAGGACGTGAGCTCCTATAATTCACCCCTCCACTTT.

V is TRBV7-2 and J is TRBJ2-3; perhaps TRBD2 as D (7 bases). V was shortened by 3 bases and J by 1 base, with 17 bases between the two germline ends. The CDR3 has 17 residues. The germline gives CDR1 SGHTA, CDR2 FQGNSA. This chain's CDR3 is CASSFTGGPSGTDTQYF. The CDR3 coding sequence is TGTGCCAGCAGCTTTACCGGGGGGCCCAGCGGCACAGATACGCAGTATTTT.

V usage is TRBV30 and J usage is TRBJ2-2; D gene unclear. CDR1 GTSNPN and CDR2 SVGIG come from the germline V gene (reference sequence). The ends were cut back, 8 bases at V and 0 bases at J, with 7 bases in the middle. CDR3 length: 12 amino acids. The CDR3 reads CAGQPNTGELFF. As DNA, the CDR3 is TGTGCCGGGCAGCCGAACACCGGGGAGCTGTTTTTT. Based on the CDR3 plus reference TRBV30 and TRBJ2-2, the full variable domain is SQTIHQWPATLVQPVGSPLSLECTVEGTSNPNLYWYRQAAGRGLQLLFYSVGIGQISSEVPQNLSASRPQDRQFILSSKKLLLSDSGFYLCAGQPNTGELFFGEGSRLTVL.

This rearrangement joins TRBV9 to TRBJ2-1, with 7 bases lining up with TRBD2. The V segment lost 4 bases and the J segment 3 bases; nucleotides outside the gene matches: 10. Per germline, CDR1 SGDLS and CDR2 YYNGEE. This CDR3 has 16 residues. This CDR3 reads CASSPQGAGNYNEQFF. The CDR3 DNA reads as TGTGCCAGCAGCCCCCAAGGAGCGGGAAACTACAATGAGCAGTTCTTC.

This clonotype was seen ten or more times. The rearrangement uses TRBV20-1 and TRBJ1-2, with D possibly TRBD1 on 5 matching bases. The CDR3 is 15 amino acids. Germline CDR1 reads DFQATT; CDR2 reads SNEGSKA (reference sequence). Trimming removed 4 bases from V and 0 bases from J, with 15 bases in between. This CDR3 reads CSATPGLSTNYGYTF. The CDR3 region has the DNA TGCAGTGCTACCCCGGGACTTTCTACTAACTATGGCTACACCTTC.

This chain connects TRBV12-3 or TRBV12-4 to TRBJ1-2; 7 bases map to TRBD1. The length of the CDR3 is 13 residues. V lost 5 bases and J lost 7; bases outside the gene matches: 7. The CDR3 reads CASSDPQGPGYTF. The CDR3 bases are TGTGCCAGCAGTGACCCACAGGGGCCTGGCTACACCTTC.

This clonotype was recorded a few times. The chain is built from TRBV12-3 or TRBV12-4 and TRBJ1-5; no firm D call. The germline V and J ends were trimmed by 6 bases and 11 bases, with 11 bases remaining between them. The CDR3 has 11 residues. CDR3 sequence (DNA): TGTGCCAGCAGCTCCGGGTTAGCCCAGCATTTT. It yields the protein CASSSGLAQHF.

The CDR3 loop is CAISEGQGPTDTQYF. In DNA, the CDR3 is TGTGCCATCAGTGAGGGACAGGGACCCACAGATACGCAGTATTTT. The V call is TRBV10-3, the J call TRBJ2-3, with 8 bases aligning to TRBD1. This CDR3 spans 15 amino acids. Germline V gives CDR1 ENHRY, CDR2 SYGVKD. The V gene end was trimmed by 2 bases and the J gene end by 2 bases; junction bases not matched to a gene: 3.

V usage is TRBV3-1 and J usage is TRBJ2-4, with D perhaps matching TRBD1 or TRBD2 (5 bases each). V was shortened by 4 bases and J by 12 bases, with 25 bases between the two germline ends. The CDR3 is 16 amino acids. Germline assignment: CDR1 LGHDT and CDR2 YNNKEL (reference sequence). The CDR3 spells CASSPHGYGTRITQYF. The CDR3 DNA is TGTGCCAGCAGCCCACACGGATACGGGACGAGAATCACTCAGTACTTC.

This rearrangement joins TRBV15 to TRBJ2-2; D is unresolved. Germline V gene sequence: CDR1 LNHNV, CDR2 YYDKDF (reference sequence). This CDR3 region has 17 residues. V dropped 0 bases and J dropped 0 bases, with 11 bases sitting between them. CDR3 protein: CATSRDALGANTGELFF. The CDR3 nucleotides are TGTGCCACCAGCAGAGATGCGCTAGGCGCGAACACCGGGGAGCTGTTTTTT.

The chain is built from TRBV6-5 and TRBJ1-2, with 8 bases aligning to TRBD1. Trimming took 1 base from V and 7 from J; bases not matched to a gene: 5. Germline-derived CDR1 and CDR2 are MNHEY and SVGAGI. This CDR3 has 14 amino acids. In DNA, the CDR3 is TGTGCCAGCAGTTACTTCAGGGGGCTGGGTGGCTACACCTTC. Residues: CASSYFRGLGGYTF.

In its sample, this clonotype was seen a few times. This sequence joins TRBV12-3 or TRBV12-4 and TRBJ1-4; D remains unclear. Trimming took 4 bases from V and 2 from J, leaving 8 bases between them. The CDR3 has 14 residues. This CDR3 reads CASSWGVTNEKLFF. The CDR3, as DNA: TGTGCCAGCAGTTGGGGTGTTACTAATGAAAAACTGTTTTTT.

This clonotype was seen only a few times. The chain uses TRBV11-1 and TRBJ2-6; 11 positions match TRBD2. This CDR3 comprises 20 residues. Germline values: CDR1 SGHAT, CDR2 FQDESV (reference sequence). V lost 5 bases and J lost 0; bases outside the gene matches: 12. The CDR3 DNA reads TGTGCCAGCAGCGTAAGACTAGCGGGACGACTGAGCTCTGGGGCCAACGTCCTGACTTTC. Amino acid sequence: CASSVRLAGRLSSGANVLTF. The full variable domain, completed using reference TRBV11-1 and TRBJ2-6, is EAEVAQSPRYKITEKSQAVAFWCDPISGHATLYWYRQILGQGPELLVQFQDESVVDDSQLPKDRFSAERLKGVDSTLKIQPAELGDSAMYLCASSVRLAGRLSSGANVLTFGAGSRLTVL.

The table lists this clonotype with a few counts. The genes are TRBV7-9 and TRBJ1-4; D remains ambiguous. The germline gives CDR1 SEHNR, CDR2 FQNEAQ (reference sequence). The CDR3 spans 16 residues. Trimming left V 1 base short and J 5 bases short, with 14 bases between. The CDR3 sequence is CASSLGRRSGNEKLFF. CDR3 DNA sequence: TGTGCCAGCAGCTTAGGTCGGCGCTCGGGGAATGAAAAACTGTTTTTT.

The chain combines TRBV28 with TRBJ1-2; D unresolved. The germline CDR1 and CDR2 sequences are MDHEN and SYDVKM. CDR3 length: 14 amino acids. V gave up 0 bases and J gave up 8 bases, with 13 bases separating them. CDR3 sequence (DNA): TGTGCCAGCAGTTTATGGAGCGCGGAACGGGGCTACACCTTC. It yields the protein CASSLWSAERGYTF.

The chain recombines TRBV2 with TRBJ2-7; D possibly corresponds to TRBD2 (6 bases). This CDR3 region has 13 residues. Trimming pared 8 bases from V and 0 bases from J, leaving 11 bases between. CDR1 and CDR2 from the germline V gene are SNHLY and FYNNEI. The CDR3 region is CASGDSDSYEQYF. CDR3 nucleotides: TGTGCCAGCGGGGACTCCGACTCCTACGAGCAGTACTTC.

The rearrangement joins TRBV5-1 to TRBJ1-6; tentative D call: TRBD1 (6 bases). Germline-derived CDR1 and CDR2 are SGHRS and YFSETQ. The CDR3 runs 15 residues. V dropped 9 bases and J dropped 5 bases, with 18 bases sitting between them. The DNA of the CDR3 is TGCGCCACCTCAACGGCGGGGGGCAATAATTCACCCCTCCACTTT. Translated, it gives CATSTAGGNNSPLHF.